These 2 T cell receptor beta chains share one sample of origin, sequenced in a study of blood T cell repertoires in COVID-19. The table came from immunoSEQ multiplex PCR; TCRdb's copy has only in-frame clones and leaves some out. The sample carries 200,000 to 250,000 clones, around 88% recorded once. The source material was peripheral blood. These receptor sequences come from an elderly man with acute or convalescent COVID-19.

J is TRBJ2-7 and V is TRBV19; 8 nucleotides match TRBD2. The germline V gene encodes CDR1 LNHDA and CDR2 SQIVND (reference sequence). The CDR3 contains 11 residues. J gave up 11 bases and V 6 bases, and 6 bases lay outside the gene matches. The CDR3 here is CASRSGTREYF. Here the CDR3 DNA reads TGTGCCAGTAGATCCGGGACTAGAGAGTACTTC.

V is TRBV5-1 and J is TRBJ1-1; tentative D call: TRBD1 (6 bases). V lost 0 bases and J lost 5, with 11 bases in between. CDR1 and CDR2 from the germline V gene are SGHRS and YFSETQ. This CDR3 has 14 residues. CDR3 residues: CASSLGQAWTEAFF. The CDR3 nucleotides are TGCGCCAGCAGCTTGGGACAGGCGTGGACTGAAGCTTTCTTT.